This entry describes one T cell receptor beta chain. TCRdb's table, derived via immunoSEQ multiplex PCR, lists solely in-frame clones and lacks some. The repertoire has roughly 46,000 clones, 85% to 95% of them found once; the top ten carry approximately 4.3%. This entry is derived from a study of T cell changes during pregnancy in multiple sclerosis. J was trimmed by 3 bases and V by 0 bases; bases with no gene match: 6. The CDR3 length is 16 residues. Germline V gene data show CDR1 as LNHDA and CDR2 as SQIVND (reference sequence). The starting material was CD8+ T cells from peripheral blood mononuclear cells, obtained in the first trimester of pregnancy. The chain has TRBV19 and TRBJ1-2, with TRBD1 identical over 8 bases. The receptor's source is a female donor with multiple sclerosis, enrolled in a pregnancy study. The CDR3 sequence: CASSIDTTGAYYGYTF. CDR3 sequence (DNA): TGTGCCAGTAGTATAGACACGACAGGGGCCTACTATGGCTACACCTTC.